This TCR beta chain was identified in a study of cytomegalovirus exposure and HLA in healthy donors. Across the whole study: Some 85 million unique TCRs, all from HLA-typed donors, were included in an early release of the data.

At collection, donors were nominally healthy, but unrecorded immune exposures were probable. Amplification used 60 Vbeta primers and 13 Jbeta primers. This table comes from immunoSEQ multiplex PCR, and its TCRdb copy is limited to in-frame clones, with some not included. The table records about 59,000 clones, about 81% of them present only once. As to this clone: Its antigen is still unknown.

Study results and caveats: In a later analysis, an Asian-associated ancestry cluster reportedly showed fewer N-insertions than the roughly 700-donor mean. Reportedly, cytomegalovirus status was diagnosed with high sensitivity and specificity.

The material sequenced was PBMCs. This receptor was obtained from a man in his thirties or forties in good health and CMV-seropositive.

This CDR3 reads CASSFMPGQGGETQYF. The CDR3 DNA reads as TGTGCCAGCAGCTTTATGCCGGGACAGGGGGGAGAGACCCAGTACTTC. The genes are TRBV11-2 and TRBJ2-5, with 11 nucleotides matching TRBD1. From germline, CDR1 is SGHAT and CDR2 FQNNGV. The CDR3 runs to 16 residues. The junction had 7 bases not matched to a gene; V was cut back by 3 bases and J by 4 bases.